In this sample, the clone carrying this T cell receptor beta chain turned up many times. The antigen is not known. The data stem from a study of T cells after yellow fever vaccination. Study observations and caveats: Contamination of FACS-sorted repertoires by abundant clonotypes from the bulk population could occur.

The CDR3 length is 14 residues. CDR1 MNHEY and CDR2 SVGEGT come from the germline V gene. V dropped 2 bases and J dropped 4; count of bases not matched to a gene: 2. A single record per CDR3 protein comes from TCRdb applying MiXCR to the 5' RACE reads. The top ten hold about 20% of the sample, which has 250,000 or so distinct CDR3 sequences, 3.6% seen once. Specimen: PBMCs, collected 15 days after the yellow fever booster vaccination. V gene TRBV6-2 or TRBV6-3 combines with J gene TRBJ1-2, with 9 bases fitting TRBD1. The TCR was taken from a man younger than 35 who received the YFV17D yellow fever vaccine. The CDR3 sequence is CASSYRDRAYGYTF. CDR3 DNA: TGTGCCAGCAGTTACCGGGACAGGGCCTATGGCTACACCTTC.